This TCR beta chain was retrieved from a study of CD8+CD57+ T cells in acquired aplastic anemia. Study context: Each DNA sample taken from sorted CD4+ and CD8+ cells came to about 3.2 ug on average. Study results and limitations: Roughly 30 CD8+ CDR3 sequences occurred in both the patients and the controls. Patients did not significantly differ from controls in CD8+ Simpson's diversity.

Patients included in sequencing had previously demonstrated CD8+CD57+ cell expansion by flow cytometry. All patients had severe acquired aplastic anemia. CDR3 size: 14 residues. The germline CDR1 and CDR2 sequences are DFQATT and SNEGSKA (reference sequence). About this clonotype itself: Its antigen remains unknown.

Genomic DNA was employed as the template in profiling TCR beta VDJ and CDR3. TCRdb independently ran MiXCR on the reads; one entry per CDR3 protein. The table lists fewer than 250,000 distinct CDR3 sequences, 45% to 50% of them singletons, with roughly 8% in the top ten. The rearrangement uses TRBV20-1 and TRBJ2-7; 11 positions match TRBD2. The TCR sequence derives from a human donor with aplastic anemia. The specimen was sorted CD4+, CD8+, or CD8+CD57+ T cells (not recorded which) from PBMCs. CDR3 sequence reads: CSQTISGRVYEQYF. CDR3 DNA sequence: TGCAGCCAAACTATTAGCGGGAGGGTGTACGAGCAGTACTTC.